This TCR beta chain was documented in a study of T cells of healthy individuals. The germline CDR1 and CDR2 sequences are DFQATT and SNEGSKA (reference sequence). The CDR3 runs 16 residues. V shed 6 bases and J 2 bases; nucleotides not matched to a gene: 14. TCRdb recomputed calls from the 5' RACE reads with MiXCR, one row per CDR3 protein. The data contain under 70,000 distinct CDR3 sequences, roughly 15% of them singletons. Ten or more counts support this clonotype. The chain couples TRBV20-1 to TRBJ2-7; 9 bases agree with TRBD2. This TCR came from a human donor in good health. The CDR3 DNA is TGCAGTGCCACCGGTATTAGCGGGAGTATGGCCTACGAGCAGTACTTC. Encoded protein: CSATGISGSMAYEQYF.